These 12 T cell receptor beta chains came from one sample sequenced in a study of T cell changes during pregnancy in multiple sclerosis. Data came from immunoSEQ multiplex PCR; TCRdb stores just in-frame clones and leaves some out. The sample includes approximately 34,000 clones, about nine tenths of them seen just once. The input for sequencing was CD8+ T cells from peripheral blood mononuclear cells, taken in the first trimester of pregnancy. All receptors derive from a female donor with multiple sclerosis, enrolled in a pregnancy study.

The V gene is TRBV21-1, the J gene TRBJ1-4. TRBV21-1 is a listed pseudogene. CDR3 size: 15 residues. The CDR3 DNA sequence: TGTGCCAGCAGCATGCGGCCAGGGAGGTATGAAAAACTGTTTTTT. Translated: CASSMRPGRYEKLFF.

The CDR3 sequence: CASKQGADTQYF. DNA for the CDR3: TGTGCCAGCAAGCAGGGCGCAGATACGCAGTATTTT. This rearrangement joins TRBV19 to TRBJ2-3, with D possibly TRBD1 on 5 matching bases. Germline V gene sequence: CDR1 LNHDA, CDR2 SQIVND (reference sequence). This CDR3 region has 12 residues. The V gene lost 9 bases and the J gene lost 4 bases, with 11 bases spanning the gap.

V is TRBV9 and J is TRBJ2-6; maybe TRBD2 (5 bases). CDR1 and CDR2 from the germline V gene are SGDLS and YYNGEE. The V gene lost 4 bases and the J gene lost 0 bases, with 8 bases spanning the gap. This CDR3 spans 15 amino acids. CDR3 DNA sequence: TGTGCCAGCAGCTCAACTAGCTCTGGGGCCAACGTCCTGACTTTC. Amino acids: CASSSTSSGANVLTF.

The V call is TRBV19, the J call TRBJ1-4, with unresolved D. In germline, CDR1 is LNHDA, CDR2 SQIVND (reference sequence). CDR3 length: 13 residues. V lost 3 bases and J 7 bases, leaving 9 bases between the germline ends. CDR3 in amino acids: CASSIQGGEKLFF. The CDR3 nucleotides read TGTGCCAGTAGTATCCAAGGAGGTGAAAAACTGTTTTTT.

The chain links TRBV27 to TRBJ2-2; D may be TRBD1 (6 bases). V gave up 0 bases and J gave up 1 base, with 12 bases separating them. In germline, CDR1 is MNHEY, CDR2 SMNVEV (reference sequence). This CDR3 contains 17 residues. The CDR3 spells CASSLSPNRVNTGELFF. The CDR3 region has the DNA TGTGCCAGCAGTTTATCGCCGAACAGGGTGAACACCGGGGAGCTGTTTTTT.

In DNA form, the CDR3 reads TGTGCCAGCAGTATAAAGACAGGGGGCGCTTGGGCGAACACTGAAGCTTTCTTT. It translates to CASSIKTGGAWANTEAFF. The chain carries TRBV27 and TRBJ1-1, with TRBD1 matching over 10 bases. The CDR3 consists of 18 residues. V shed 5 bases and J 1 base; nucleotides not matched to a gene: 13. Germline CDR1 reads MNHEY; CDR2 reads SMNVEV (reference sequence).

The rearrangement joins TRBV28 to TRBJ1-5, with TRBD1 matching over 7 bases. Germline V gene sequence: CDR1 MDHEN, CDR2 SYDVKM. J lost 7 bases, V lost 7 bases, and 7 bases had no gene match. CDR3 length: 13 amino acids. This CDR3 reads CASTKGAGQPQHF. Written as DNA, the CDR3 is TGTGCCAGCACCAAGGGGGCCGGGCAGCCCCAGCATTTT.

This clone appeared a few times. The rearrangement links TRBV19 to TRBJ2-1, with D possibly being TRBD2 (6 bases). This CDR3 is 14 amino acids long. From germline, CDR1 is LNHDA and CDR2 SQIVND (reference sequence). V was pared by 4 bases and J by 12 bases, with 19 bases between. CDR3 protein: CASSTNIGGPWQFF. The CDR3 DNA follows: TGTGCCAGTAGTACGAATATCGGAGGGCCTTGGCAGTTCTTC.

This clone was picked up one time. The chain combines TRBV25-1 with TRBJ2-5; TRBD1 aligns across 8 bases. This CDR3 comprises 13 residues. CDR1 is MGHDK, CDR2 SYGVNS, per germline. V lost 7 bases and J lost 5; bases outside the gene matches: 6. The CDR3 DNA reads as TGTGCCAGCACGGGGACAGGCGGGGAGACCCAGTACTTC. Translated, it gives CASTGTGGETQYF.

The CDR3 DNA follows: TGTGCCAGCAGCCCCGAAGCTTACGAGCAGTACTTC. It specifies CASSPEAYEQYF. The rearrangement links TRBV28 to TRBJ2-7; D gene unclear. The CDR3 covers 12 residues. The V gene lost 6 bases and the J gene lost 4 bases, with 10 bases spanning the gap. Germline lookup yields CDR1 MDHEN and CDR2 SYDVKM.

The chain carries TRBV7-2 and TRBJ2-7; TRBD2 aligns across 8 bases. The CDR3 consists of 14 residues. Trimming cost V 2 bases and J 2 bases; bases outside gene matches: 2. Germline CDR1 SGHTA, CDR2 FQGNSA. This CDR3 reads CASSLTSGTYEQYF. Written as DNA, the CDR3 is TGTGCCAGCAGCTTAACTAGCGGCACCTACGAGCAGTACTTC.

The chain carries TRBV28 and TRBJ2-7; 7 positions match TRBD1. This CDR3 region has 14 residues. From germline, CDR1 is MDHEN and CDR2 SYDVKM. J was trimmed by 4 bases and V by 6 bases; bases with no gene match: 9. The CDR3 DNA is TGTGCCAGCAGGAGACGACAGGGTGGGTACGAGCAGTACTTC. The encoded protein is CASRRRQGGYEQYF.